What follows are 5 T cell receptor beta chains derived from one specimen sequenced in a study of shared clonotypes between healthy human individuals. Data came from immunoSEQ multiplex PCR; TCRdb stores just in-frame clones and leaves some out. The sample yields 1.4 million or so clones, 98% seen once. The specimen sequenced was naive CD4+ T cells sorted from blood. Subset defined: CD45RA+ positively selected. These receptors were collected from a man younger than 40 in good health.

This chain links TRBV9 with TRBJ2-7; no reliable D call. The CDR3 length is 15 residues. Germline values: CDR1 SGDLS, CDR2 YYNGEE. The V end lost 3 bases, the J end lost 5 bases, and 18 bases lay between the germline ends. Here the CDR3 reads CASSEARIVSNEQYF. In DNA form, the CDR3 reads TGTGCCAGCAGCGAAGCTAGAATCGTATCCAACGAGCAGTACTTC.

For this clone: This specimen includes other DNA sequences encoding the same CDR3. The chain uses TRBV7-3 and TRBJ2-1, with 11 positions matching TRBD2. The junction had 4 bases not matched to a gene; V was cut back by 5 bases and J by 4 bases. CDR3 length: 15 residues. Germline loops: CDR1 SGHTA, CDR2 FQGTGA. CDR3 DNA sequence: TGTGCCAGCAGCCTACTAGCGGGGGTATACAATGAGCAGTTCTTC. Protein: CASSLLAGVYNEQFF. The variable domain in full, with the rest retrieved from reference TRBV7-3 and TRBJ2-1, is GAGVSQTPSNKVTEKGKYVELRCDPISGHTALYWYRQSLGQGPEFLIYFQGTGAADDSGLPNDRFFAVRPEGSVSTLKIQRTERGDSAVYLCASSLLAGVYNEQFFGPGTRLTVL.

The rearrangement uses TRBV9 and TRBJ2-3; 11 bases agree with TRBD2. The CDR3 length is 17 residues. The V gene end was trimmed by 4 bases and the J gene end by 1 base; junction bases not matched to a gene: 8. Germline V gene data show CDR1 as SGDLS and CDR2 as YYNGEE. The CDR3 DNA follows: TGTGCCAGCAGCTTCGAGACTAGCGGGACGGGCACAGATACGCAGTATTTT. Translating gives CASSFETSGTGTDTQYF.

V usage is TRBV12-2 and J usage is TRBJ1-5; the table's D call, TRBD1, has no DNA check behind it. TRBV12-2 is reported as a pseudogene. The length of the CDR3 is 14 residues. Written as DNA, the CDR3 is TGTGCAAGTCGCCCTGACAGGGTGAGACAGCCCCAGCATTTT. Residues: CASRPDRVRQPQHF.

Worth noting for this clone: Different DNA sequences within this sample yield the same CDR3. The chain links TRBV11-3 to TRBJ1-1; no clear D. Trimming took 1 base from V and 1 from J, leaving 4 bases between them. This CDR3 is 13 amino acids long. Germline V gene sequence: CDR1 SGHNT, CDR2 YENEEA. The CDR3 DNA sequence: TGTGCCAGCAGCTTAGGACGGAACACTGAAGCTTTCTTT. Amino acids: CASSLGRNTEAFF.